This T cell receptor beta chain was sequenced in a study of OX40 agonist ivuxolimab in advanced cancers. Turning to the study itself: An agonistic anti-OX40 (CD134) antibody, ivuxolimab, was used to treat the patients. Dose-escalation patients had hepatocellular carcinoma, melanoma, renal cell or head and neck cancer. Study findings and constraints: Several nonresponders also turned out to have low normalized T-cell clonal expansion. The mean number of expanded clones was higher in CD8+ T cells than in CD4+.

With respect to this clone: The target antigen is unknown.

TCRdb's copy holds only in-frame clones and misses some; the assay was immunoSEQ multiplex PCR. This sample yields around 80,000 clones, of which roughly four fifths are seen a single time; 5% belongs to the top ten. CDR1 is SGHTA and CDR2 is FQGNSA in the germline V gene. This CDR3 is built from 13 residues. The V and J ends lost 3 bases and 5 bases respectively, with 10 bases between them. The sample here was CD4+ or CD8+ T cells sorted from blood, taken in a trial of the OX40 agonist ivuxolimab. The sequence was collected from an adult with an advanced solid tumor such as melanoma, head and neck, liver or kidney cancer. This chain joins TRBV7-2 and TRBJ1-2, with D unresolved. In DNA, the CDR3 is TGTGCCAGCAGCTTCGACGGAAAATATGGCTACACCTTC. Translating gives CASSFDGKYGYTF.